Listed below are T cell receptor beta chains from one sample, sequenced in a study of cytomegalovirus exposure and HLA in healthy donors. Method: immunoSEQ multiplex PCR; TCRdb's copy keeps in-frame clones and lacks some. The sample holds 80,000 to 95,000 clones, about 85% seen once. The specimen was PBMCs. These receptors were obtained from a middle-aged woman in good health and CMV-seropositive. CDR3s include the opening cysteine and the closing phenylalanine or tryptophan. The order of the fields is CDR3 DNA, CDR3 protein, clone size, V gene, J gene, D gene, CDR3 length. D genes are given only for firm matches. Clone size is not always given. Where it is, it says once, few, many or a class for expanded clones.

TGCGCCAGCAGCTTAGAGGGCCGGGGTGAGCAGTTCTTC	CASSLEGRGEQFF	.	TRBV5-1	TRBJ2-1	.	13
TGTGCCAGCAGCTTAGTCCTGGTGCGTAGAGCTGAAGCTTTCTTT	CASSLVLVRRAEAFF	.	TRBV5-8	TRBJ1-1	.	15
TGTGCCAGTAGTATAGATGGGGTTGGACTAGAATGCGCCTACGAGCAGTACTTC	CASSIDGVGLECAYEQYF	.	TRBV19	TRBJ2-7	TRBD2	18
TGTGCCAGTAGTATGACGGCGGCTAGCAGAGCCCAAGAGACCCAGTACTTC	CASSMTAASRAQETQYF	.	TRBV19	TRBJ2-5	.	17
TGTGCCAGCAGCCCCCGAGGTGCGGGGACTAGCGGGAACAATGAGCAGTTCTTC	CASSPRGAGTSGNNEQFF	once	TRBV7-2	TRBJ2-1	TRBD2	18
TGTGCCTGGAGTGTACTTGTGAACACTGAAGCTTTCTTT	CAWSVLVNTEAFF	.	TRBV30	TRBJ1-1	.	13
TGTGCCAGCACCTTAGTCTTATACGAGCAGTACTTC	CASTLVLYEQYF	.	TRBV7-8	TRBJ2-7	.	12
TGTGCCGGGGAGATAGCGGGGACTTACGAGCAGTACTTC	CAGEIAGTYEQYF	.	TRBV30	TRBJ2-7	TRBD2	13
TGTGCCAGCAGCTCGACCATCAGGGGTTCCACAGATACGCAGTATTTT	CASSSTIRGSTDTQYF	few	TRBV7-9	TRBJ2-3	.	16
TGTGCCAGCAGCTCCTCTAGCGGGGGGGCCGGAGAGCAGTTCTTC	CASSSSSGGAGEQFF	.	TRBV7-3	TRBJ2-1	TRBD2	15
TGTGCCAGCAGTTTATACGAGGAACAGCCCCAGCATTTT	CASSLYEEQPQHF	.	TRBV27	TRBJ1-5	.	13
TGTGCCAGCAGCTTAGTCGGGTGGCAGGGGAACACTGAAGCTTTCTTT	CASSLVGWQGNTEAFF	.	TRBV7-6	TRBJ1-1	.	16
TGTGCCAGCAGTTACAGAGCGGGAACCTACGAGCAGTACTTC	CASSYRAGTYEQYF	.	TRBV27	TRBJ2-7	TRBD2	14
TGCAGCGTTGTCAAGGACACGAGCTCCTACGAGCAGTACTTC	CSVVKDTSSYEQYF	.	TRBV29-1	TRBJ2-7	.	14
TGTGCCACCAGCACAACAACAGGGGAAGAGACCCAGTACTTC	CATSTTTGEETQYF	.	TRBV15	TRBJ2-5	TRBD1	14
TGTGCCTGGAGTACCCTTCCCTACCCCCACAATGAGCAGTTCTTC	CAWSTLPYPHNEQFF	.	TRBV30	TRBJ2-1	.	15
TGTGCCAGCTCACCTTCGGGGATCGAGAGCTATGGCTACACCTTC	CASSPSGIESYGYTF	.	TRBV18	TRBJ1-2	.	15
TGTGCCAGCAGTTCGGGAGACTACGAGCAGTACTTC	CASSSGDYEQYF	.	TRBV13	TRBJ2-7	.	12
TGTGCCAGCTCACCGGCAGTCGAGAGGACTGAAGCTTTCTTT	CASSPAVERTEAFF	.	TRBV18	TRBJ1-1	.	14
TGTGCCAGCAGCTTACGTTCCGGACACAATCAGCCCCAGCATTTT	CASSLRSGHNQPQHF	.	TRBV11-2	TRBJ1-5	.	15
TGTGCCAGCAGAGAATGGGGAGGGGGCACTGAAGCTTTCTTT	CASREWGGGTEAFF	.	TRBV6-1	TRBJ1-1	.	14
TGTGCCAGCACAGGTGGGACTGCTGTTTCACCCCTCCACTTT	CASTGGTAVSPLHF	.	TRBV6-5	TRBJ1-6	.	14
TGTGCCAGCAGTGAACGAGGTAGCTGGGAGACCCAGTACTTC	CASSERGSWETQYF	.	TRBV6-1	TRBJ2-5	.	14
TGTGCCAGCAGTGTTAGGGGGGGGAACACTGAAGCTTTCTTT	CASSVRGGNTEAFF	once	TRBV2	TRBJ1-1	.	14
TGTGCCAGCCTGACGGAGGGGTCTAATTCACCCCTCCACTTT	CASLTEGSNSPLHF	.	TRBV2	TRBJ1-6	.	14
TGCGCCAGCAGCTTGTCAGGGGTAGAGACCCAGTACTTC	CASSLSGVETQYF	.	TRBV5-1	TRBJ2-5	.	13
TGTGCCAGCAGTGAATGGGGGGGCTTAGGGACTAATGAAAAACTGTTTTTT	CASSEWGGLGTNEKLFF	.	TRBV6-1	TRBJ1-4	.	17
TGTGCCAGCAGCCTCGATATGACTAGCGGGGGGAGGCATGAGCAGTTCTTC	CASSLDMTSGGRHEQFF	.	TRBV4-2	TRBJ2-1	TRBD2	17
TGCGCCAGCAGCGAGAATACAGGGTTGAATGAAAAACTGTTTTTT	CASSENTGLNEKLFF	.	TRBV5-1	TRBJ1-4	.	15
TGTGCCAGCAGTGAGCGGGGGACTAGAAGTGAGCAGTTCTTC	CASSERGTRSEQFF	few	TRBV2	TRBJ2-1	TRBD2	14
TGTGCCAGCAGTGACCTTAGGGGGCAGCCCCAGCATTTT	CASSDLRGQPQHF	.	TRBV6-1	TRBJ1-5	.	13
TGTGCCAGCTATCCACCACGTGCCGACAGGCGAAGAACTGAAGCTTTCTTT	CASYPPRADRRRTEAFF	.	TRBV12-1	TRBJ1-1	.	17
TGTGCCACCTCCCCTATCCCAGGGAACTATGGCTACACCTTC	CATSPIPGNYGYTF	.	TRBV28	TRBJ1-2	.	14
TGTGCCAGCCAGGCCAGGGGGTTTTTCGAGGAGACCCAGTACTTC	CASQARGFFEETQYF	.	TRBV27	TRBJ2-5	TRBD1	15
TGTGCCAGCTCACCGGGACAGGGTGTGGCTGAAGCTTTCTTT	CASSPGQGVAEAFF	.	TRBV18	TRBJ1-1	TRBD1	14
TGTGCCAGCTCACCAACCGGCCTAGCGTCCTACGAGCAGTACTTC	CASSPTGLASYEQYF	.	TRBV18	TRBJ2-7	.	15
TGCGCCAGCAGTTGGGCGGGGGGGCCAAGTGAGCAGTTCTTC	CASSWAGGPSEQFF	.	TRBV5-1	TRBJ2-1	TRBD2	14
TGCGCCAGCAGTCCCCAAGGGGACAGGGGACCTTCTAACTATGGCTACACCTTC	CASSPQGDRGPSNYGYTF	.	TRBV23-1	TRBJ1-2	TRBD1	18
TGTGCCAGCAGTTACTCGGACAGCCCAAGCGGGGAGCTGTTTTTT	CASSYSDSPSGELFF	.	TRBV6-5	TRBJ2-2	.	15
TGTGCCAGCAGCTTGTCGGCCTCAGGTCGTGAAAAACTGTTTTTT	CASSLSASGREKLFF	.	TRBV5-6	TRBJ1-4	.	15
TGTGCCAGCAGTCCGACGGGTTTCAGCAATCAGCCCCAGCATTTT	CASSPTGFSNQPQHF	.	TRBV28	TRBJ1-5	.	15